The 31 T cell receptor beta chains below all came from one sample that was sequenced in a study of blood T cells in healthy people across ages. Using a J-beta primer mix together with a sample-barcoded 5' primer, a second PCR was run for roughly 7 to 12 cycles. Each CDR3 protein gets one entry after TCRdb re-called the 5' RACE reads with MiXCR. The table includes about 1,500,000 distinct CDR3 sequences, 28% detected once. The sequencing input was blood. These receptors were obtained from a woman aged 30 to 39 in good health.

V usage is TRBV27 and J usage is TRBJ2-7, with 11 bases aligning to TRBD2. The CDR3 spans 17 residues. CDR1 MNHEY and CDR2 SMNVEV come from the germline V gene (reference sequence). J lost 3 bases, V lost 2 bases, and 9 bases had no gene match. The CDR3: CASSLARGTSGIYEQYF. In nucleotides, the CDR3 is TGTGCCAGCAGTTTAGCTCGTGGGACTAGCGGAATCTACGAGCAGTACTTC.

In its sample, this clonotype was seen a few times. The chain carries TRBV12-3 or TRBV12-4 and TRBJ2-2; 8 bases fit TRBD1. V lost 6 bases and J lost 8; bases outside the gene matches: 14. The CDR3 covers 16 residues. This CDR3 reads CASSPQGQGRGGELFF. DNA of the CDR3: TGTGCCAGCAGCCCCCAAGGACAGGGTAGAGGAGGGGAGCTGTTTTTT.

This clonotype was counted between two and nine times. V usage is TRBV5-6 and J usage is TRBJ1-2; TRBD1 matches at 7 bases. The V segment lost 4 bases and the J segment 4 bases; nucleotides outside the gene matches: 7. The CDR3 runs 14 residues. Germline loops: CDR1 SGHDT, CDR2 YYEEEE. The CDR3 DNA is TGTGCCAGCAGCAAGGGGACAGCGATCTATGGCTACACCTTC. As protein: CASSKGTAIYGYTF.

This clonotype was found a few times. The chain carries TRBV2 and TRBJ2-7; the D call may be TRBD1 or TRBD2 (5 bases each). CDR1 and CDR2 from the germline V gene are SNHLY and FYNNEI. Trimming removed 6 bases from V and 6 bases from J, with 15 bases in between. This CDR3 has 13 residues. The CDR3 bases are TGTGCCAGCAGCGGGGACGTCTTAACCGAGCAGTACTTC. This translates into CASSGDVLTEQYF.

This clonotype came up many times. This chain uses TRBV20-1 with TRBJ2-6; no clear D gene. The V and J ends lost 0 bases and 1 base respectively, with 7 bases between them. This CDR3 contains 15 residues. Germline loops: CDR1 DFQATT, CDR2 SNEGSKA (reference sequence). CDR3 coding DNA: TGCAGTGCTAGAGATGGTGATTCTGGGGCCAACGTCCTGACTTTC. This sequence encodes CSARDGDSGANVLTF.

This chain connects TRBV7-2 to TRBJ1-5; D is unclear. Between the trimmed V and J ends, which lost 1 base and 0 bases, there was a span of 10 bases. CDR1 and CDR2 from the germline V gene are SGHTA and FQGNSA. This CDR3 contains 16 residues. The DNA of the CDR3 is TGTGCCAGCAGCTTAGGACAACTAAATAGCAATCAGCCCCAGCATTTT. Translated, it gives CASSLGQLNSNQPQHF.

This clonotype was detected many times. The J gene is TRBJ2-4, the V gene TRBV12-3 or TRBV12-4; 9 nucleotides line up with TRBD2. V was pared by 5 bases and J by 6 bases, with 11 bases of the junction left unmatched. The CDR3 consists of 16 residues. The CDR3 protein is CASSPRAGGRGNIQYF. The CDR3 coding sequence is TGTGCCAGCAGTCCCCGAGCGGGGGGCCGGGGAAACATTCAGTACTTC.

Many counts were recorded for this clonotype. This CDR3 is CASSQDNPGVLGANVLTF. CDR3 bases: TGCGCCAGCAGCCAAGATAACCCAGGGGTGCTCGGGGCCAACGTCCTGACTTTC. The V call is TRBV4-3, the J call TRBJ2-6, with TRBD1 as a possible D gene (6 bases). The length of the CDR3 is 18 residues. Germline CDR1 and CDR2: LGHNA and YSLEER. Trimming stripped 0 bases from V and 4 bases from J, with 16 bases between.

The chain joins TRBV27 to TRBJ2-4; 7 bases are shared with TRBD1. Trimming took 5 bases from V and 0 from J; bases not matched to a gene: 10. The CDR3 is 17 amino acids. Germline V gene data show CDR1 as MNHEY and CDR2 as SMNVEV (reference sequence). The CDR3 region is CASSPLSDRLAKNIQYF. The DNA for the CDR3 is TGTGCCAGCAGTCCCCTTTCGGACAGGCTAGCCAAAAACATTCAGTACTTC.

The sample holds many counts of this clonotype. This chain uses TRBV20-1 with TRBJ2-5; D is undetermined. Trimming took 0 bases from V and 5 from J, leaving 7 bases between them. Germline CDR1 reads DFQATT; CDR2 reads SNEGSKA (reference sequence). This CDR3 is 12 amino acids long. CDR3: CSAREEKETQYF. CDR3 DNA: TGCAGTGCTAGAGAAGAGAAGGAGACCCAGTACTTC.

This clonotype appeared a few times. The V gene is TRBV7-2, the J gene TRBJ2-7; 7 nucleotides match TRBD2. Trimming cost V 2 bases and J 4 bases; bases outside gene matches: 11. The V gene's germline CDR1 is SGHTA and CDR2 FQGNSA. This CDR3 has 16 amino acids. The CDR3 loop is CASSLIRGSDKYEQYF. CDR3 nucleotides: TGTGCCAGCAGCTTAATTCGCGGGAGTGATAAGTACGAGCAGTACTTC.

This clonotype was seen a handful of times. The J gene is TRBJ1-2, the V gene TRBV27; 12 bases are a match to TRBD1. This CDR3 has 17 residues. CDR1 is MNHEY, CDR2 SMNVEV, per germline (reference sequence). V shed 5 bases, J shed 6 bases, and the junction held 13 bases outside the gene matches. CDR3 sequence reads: CASSAIPGQGALHGYTF. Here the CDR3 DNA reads TGTGCCAGCAGTGCTATACCGGGACAGGGGGCTCTCCATGGCTACACCTTC.

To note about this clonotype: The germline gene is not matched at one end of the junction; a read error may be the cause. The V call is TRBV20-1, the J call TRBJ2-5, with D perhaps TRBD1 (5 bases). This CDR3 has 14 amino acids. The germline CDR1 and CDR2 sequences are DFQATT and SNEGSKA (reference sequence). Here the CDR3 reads CSATRRQGQEAQYF. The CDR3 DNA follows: TGCAGTGCTACCCGCCGGCAGGGCCAAGAGGCCCAGTACTTC.

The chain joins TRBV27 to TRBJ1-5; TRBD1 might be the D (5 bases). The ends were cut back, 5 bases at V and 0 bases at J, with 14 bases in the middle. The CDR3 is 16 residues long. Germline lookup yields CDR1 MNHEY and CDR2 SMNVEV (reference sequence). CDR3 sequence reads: CASSTWGRYSNQPQHF. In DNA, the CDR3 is TGTGCCAGCAGTACCTGGGGACGGTATAGCAATCAGCCCCAGCATTTT.

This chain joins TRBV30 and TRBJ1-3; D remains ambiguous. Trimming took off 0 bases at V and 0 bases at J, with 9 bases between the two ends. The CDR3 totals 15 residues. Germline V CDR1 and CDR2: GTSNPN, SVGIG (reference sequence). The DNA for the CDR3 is TGTGCCTGGAGTGTGTGGGCTTCCTCTGGAAACACCATATATTTT. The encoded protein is CAWSVWASSGNTIYF.

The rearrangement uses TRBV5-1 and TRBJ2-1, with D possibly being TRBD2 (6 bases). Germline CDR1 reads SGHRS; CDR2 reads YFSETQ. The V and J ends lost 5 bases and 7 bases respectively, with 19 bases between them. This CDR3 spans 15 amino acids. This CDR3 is CASSTGTLTGNEQFF. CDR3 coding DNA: TGCGCCAGCAGTACCGGGACTCTTACGGGGAATGAGCAGTTCTTC. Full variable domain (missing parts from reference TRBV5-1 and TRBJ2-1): KAGVTQTPRYLIKTRGQQVTLSCSPISGHRSVSWYQQTPGQGLQFLFEYFSETQRNKGNFPGRFSGRQFSNSRSEMNVSTLELGDSALYLCASSTGTLTGNEQFFGPGTRLTVL.

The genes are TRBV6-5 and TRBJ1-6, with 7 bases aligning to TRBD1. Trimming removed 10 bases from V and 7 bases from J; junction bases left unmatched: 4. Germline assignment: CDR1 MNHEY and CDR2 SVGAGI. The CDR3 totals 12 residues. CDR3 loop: CATRQGNSPLHF. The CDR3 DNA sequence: TGTGCCACCCGACAGGGAAATTCACCCCTCCACTTT.

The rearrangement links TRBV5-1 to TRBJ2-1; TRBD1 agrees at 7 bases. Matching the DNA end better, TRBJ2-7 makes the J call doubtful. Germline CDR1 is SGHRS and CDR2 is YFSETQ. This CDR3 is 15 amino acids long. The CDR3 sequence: CASETGVGSYNEQYF. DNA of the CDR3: TGCGCCAGCGAAACAGGGGTGGGCTCCTACAATGAGCAGTACTTC.

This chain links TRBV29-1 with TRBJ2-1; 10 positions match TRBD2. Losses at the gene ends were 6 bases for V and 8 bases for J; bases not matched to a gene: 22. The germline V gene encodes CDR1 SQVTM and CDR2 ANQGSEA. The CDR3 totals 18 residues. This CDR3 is CSVPYRKSRTSGIDEQFF. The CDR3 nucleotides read TGCAGCGTCCCCTACAGGAAATCCCGGACTAGCGGTATAGATGAGCAGTTCTTC.

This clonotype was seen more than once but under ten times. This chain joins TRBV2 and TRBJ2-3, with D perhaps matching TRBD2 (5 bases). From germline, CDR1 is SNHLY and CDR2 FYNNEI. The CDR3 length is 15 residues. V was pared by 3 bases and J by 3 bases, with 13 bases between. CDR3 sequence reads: CASSETGTRTDTQYF. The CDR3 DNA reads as TGTGCCAGCAGTGAGACGGGCACTAGGACAGATACGCAGTATTTT.

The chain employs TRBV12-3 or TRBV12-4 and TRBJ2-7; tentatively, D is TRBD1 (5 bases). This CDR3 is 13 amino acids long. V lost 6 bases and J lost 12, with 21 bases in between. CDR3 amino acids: CASSLPPDQGMYF. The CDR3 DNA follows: TGTGCCAGCAGCCTCCCCCCCGATCAGGGAATGTACTTC.

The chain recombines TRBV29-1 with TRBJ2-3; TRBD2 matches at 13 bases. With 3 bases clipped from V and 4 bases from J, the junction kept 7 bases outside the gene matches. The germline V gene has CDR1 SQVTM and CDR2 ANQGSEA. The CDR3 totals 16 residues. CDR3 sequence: CSVEGTSGTLSDTQYF. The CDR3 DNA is TGCAGCGTTGAGGGGACTAGCGGGACCCTGTCAGATACGCAGTATTTT.

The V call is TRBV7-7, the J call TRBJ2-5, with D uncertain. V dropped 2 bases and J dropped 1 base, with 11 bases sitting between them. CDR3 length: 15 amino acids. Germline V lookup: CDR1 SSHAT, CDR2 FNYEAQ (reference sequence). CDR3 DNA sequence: TGTGCCAGCAGCTTAAAGGACGGCCTCCAAGAGACCCAGTACTTC. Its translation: CASSLKDGLQETQYF.

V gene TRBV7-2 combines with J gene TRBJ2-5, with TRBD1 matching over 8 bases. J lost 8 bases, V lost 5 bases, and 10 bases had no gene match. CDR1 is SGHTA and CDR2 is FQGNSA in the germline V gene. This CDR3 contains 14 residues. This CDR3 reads CASSPRDRMSTQYF. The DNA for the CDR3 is TGTGCCAGCAGCCCCCGGGACAGGATGAGTACCCAGTACTTC.

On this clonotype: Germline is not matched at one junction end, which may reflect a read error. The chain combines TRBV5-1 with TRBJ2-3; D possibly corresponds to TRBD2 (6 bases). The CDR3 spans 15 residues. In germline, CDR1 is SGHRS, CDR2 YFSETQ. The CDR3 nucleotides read TGCGCCAGTAGCTTCGGCATCCCTAGCGCAGATACGCAGTATTTT. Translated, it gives CASSFGIPSADTQYF. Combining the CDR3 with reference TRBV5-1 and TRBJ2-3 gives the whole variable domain KAGVTQTPRYLIKTRGQQVTLSCSPISGHRSVSWYQQTPGQGLQFLFEYFSETQRNKGNFPGRFSGRQFSNSRSEMNVSTLELGDSALYLCASSFGIPSADTQYFGPGTRLTVL.

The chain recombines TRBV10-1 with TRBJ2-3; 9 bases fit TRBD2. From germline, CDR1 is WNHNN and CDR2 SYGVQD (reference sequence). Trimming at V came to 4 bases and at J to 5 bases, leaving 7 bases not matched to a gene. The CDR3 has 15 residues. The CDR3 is CASSGSSGRVDTQYF. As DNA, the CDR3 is TGCGCCAGCAGTGGAAGTAGCGGGAGAGTAGATACGCAGTATTTT.

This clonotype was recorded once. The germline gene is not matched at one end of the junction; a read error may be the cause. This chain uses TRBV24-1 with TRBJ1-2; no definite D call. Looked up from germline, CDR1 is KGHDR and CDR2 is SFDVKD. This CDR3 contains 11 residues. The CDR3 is CVTFPHSGYTF. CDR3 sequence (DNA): TGTGTCACCTTTCCACATTCGGGCTACACCTTC.

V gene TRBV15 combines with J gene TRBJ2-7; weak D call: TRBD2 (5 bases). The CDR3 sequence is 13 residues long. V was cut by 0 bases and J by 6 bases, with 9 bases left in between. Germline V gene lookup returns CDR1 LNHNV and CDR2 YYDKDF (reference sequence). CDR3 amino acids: CATSRDGGSEQYF. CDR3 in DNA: TGTGCCACCAGCAGAGATGGAGGATCCGAGCAGTACTTC.

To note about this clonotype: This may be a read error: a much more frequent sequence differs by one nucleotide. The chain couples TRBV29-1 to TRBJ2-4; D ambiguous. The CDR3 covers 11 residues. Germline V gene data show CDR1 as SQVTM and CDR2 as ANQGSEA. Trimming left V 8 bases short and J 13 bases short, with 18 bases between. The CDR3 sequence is CSSTIHNEQYF. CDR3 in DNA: TGCAGCTCTACTATCCACAATGAGCAGTACTTC.

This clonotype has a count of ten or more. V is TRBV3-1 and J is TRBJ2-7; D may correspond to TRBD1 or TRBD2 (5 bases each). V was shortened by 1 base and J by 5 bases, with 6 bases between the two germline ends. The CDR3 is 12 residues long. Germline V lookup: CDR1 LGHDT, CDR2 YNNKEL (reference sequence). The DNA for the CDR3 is TGTGCCAGCAGCCAAGTGGGGGACGAGCAGTACTTC. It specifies CASSQVGDEQYF.

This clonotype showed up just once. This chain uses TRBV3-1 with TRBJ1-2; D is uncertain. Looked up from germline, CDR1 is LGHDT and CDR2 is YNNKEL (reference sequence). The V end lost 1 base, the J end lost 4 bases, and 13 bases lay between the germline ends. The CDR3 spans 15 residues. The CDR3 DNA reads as TGTGCCAGCAGCCAAGGATTATACAGACTCTATGGCTACACCTTC. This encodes CASSQGLYRLYGYTF.